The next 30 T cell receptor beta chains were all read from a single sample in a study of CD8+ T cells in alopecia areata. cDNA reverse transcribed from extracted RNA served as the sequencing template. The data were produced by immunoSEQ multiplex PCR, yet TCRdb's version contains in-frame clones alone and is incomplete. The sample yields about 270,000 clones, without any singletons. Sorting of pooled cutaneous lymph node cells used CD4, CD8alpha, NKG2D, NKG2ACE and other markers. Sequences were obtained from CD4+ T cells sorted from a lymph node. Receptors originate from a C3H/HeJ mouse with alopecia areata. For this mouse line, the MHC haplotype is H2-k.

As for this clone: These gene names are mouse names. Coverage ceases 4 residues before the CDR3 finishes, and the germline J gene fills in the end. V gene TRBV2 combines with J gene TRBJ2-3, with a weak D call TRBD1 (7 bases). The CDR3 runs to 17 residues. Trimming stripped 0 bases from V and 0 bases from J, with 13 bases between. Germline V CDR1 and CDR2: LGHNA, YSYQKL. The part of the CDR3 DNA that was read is TGTGCCAGCAGCCAAGAAGCGAGGGGGCGCAGTGCAGAA. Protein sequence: CASSQEARGRSAE. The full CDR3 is CASSQEARGRSAETLYF.

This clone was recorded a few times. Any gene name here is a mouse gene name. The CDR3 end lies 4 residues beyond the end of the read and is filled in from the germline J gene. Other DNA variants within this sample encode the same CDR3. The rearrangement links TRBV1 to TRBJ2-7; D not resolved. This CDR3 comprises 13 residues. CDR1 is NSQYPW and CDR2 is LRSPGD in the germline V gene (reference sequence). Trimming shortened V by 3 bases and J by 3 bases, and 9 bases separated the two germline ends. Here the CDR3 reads CTCSAATDYEQYF. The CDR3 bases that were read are TGCACCTGCAGTGCCGCCACAGACTAT.

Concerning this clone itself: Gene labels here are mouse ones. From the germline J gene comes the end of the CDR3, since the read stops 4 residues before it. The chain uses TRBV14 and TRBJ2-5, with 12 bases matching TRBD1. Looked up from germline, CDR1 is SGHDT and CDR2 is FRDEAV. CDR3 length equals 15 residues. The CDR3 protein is CASSYRDRGQDTQYF. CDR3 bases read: TGTGCCAGCAGTTATCGGGACAGGGGGCAGGAC.

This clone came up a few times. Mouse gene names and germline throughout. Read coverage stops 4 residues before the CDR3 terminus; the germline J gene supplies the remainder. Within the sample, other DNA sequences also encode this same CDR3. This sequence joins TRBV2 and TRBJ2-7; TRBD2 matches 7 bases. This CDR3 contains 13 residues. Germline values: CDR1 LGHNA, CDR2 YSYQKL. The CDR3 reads CASSQDWGYEQYF. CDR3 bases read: TGTGCCAGCAGCCAAGACTGGGGGTAT.

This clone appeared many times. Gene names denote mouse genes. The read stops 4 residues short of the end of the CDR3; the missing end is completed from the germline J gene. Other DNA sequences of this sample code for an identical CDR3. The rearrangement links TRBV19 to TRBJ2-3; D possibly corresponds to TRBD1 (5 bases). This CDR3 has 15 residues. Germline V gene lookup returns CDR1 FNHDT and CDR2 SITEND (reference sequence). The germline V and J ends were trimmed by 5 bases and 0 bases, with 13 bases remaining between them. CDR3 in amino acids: CASSPTGSSAETLYF. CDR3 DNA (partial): TGTGCCAGCAGCCCCACAGGCTCTAGTGCAGAA. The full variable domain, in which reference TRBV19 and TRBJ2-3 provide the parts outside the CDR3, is GGIITQTPKFLIGQEGQKLTLKCQQNFNHDTMYWYRQDSGKGLRLIYYSITENDLQKGDLSEGYDASREKKSSFSLTVTSAQKNEMAVFLCASSPTGSSAETLYFGSGTRLTVL.

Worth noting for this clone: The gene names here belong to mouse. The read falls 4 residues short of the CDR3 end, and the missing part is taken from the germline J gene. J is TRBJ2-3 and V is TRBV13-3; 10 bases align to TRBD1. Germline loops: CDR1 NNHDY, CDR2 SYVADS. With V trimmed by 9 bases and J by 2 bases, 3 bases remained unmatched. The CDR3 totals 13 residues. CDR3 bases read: TGTGCCACGGACAGGGGGGCTGCAGAA. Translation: CATDRGAAE. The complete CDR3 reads CATDRGAAETLYF.

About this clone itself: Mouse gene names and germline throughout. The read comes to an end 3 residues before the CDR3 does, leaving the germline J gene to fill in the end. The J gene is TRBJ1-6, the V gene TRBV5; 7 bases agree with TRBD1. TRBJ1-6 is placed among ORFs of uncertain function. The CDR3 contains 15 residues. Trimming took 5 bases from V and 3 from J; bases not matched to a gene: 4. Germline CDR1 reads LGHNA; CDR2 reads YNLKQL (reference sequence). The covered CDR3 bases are TGTGCCAGCAGCGACCGGGACAGCTATAATTCGCCC. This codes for CASSDRDSYNSP. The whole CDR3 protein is CASSDRDSYNSPLYF.

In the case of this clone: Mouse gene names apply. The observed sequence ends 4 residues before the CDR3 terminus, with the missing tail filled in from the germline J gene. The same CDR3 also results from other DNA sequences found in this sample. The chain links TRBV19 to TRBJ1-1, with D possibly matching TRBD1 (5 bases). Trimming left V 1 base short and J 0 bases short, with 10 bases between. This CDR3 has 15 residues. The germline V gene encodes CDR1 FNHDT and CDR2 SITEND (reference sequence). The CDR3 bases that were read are TGTGCCAGCAGTATACCCGACAGCGCAAACACA. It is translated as CASSIPDSANT. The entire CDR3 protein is CASSIPDSANTEVFF.

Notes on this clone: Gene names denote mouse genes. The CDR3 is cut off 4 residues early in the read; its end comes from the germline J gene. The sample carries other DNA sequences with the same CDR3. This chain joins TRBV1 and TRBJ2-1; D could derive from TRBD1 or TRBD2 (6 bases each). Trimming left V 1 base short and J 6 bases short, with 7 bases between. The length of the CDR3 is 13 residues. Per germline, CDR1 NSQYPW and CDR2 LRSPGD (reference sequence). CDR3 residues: CTCSAGGRAEQFF. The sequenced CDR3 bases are TGCACCTGCAGTGCAGGGGGGCGTGCT.

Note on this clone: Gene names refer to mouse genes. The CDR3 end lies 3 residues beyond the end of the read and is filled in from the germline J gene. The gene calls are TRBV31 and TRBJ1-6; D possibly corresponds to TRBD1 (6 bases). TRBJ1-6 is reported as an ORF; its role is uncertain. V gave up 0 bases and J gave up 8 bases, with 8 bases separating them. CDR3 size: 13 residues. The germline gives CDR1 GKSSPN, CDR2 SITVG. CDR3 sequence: CAWSLGGDSPLYF. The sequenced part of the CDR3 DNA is TGTGCCTGGAGTCTAGGGGGGGATTCGCCC.

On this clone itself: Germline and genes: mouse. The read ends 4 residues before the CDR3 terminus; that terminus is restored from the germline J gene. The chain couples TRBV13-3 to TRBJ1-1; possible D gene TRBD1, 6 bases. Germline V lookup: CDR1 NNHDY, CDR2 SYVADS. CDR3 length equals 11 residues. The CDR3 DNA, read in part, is TGTGCCAGCAGGGGAGGGGGA. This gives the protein CASRGGG. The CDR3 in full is CASRGGGEVFF.

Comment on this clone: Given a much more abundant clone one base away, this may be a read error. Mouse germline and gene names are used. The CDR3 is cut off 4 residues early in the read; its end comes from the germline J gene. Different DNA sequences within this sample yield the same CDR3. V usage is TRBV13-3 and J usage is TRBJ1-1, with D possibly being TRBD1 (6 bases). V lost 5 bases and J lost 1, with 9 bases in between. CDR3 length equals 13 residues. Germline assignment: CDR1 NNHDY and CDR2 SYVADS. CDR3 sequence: CASSPGQNTEVFF. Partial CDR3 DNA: TGTGCCAGCAGCCCGGGACAAAACACA.

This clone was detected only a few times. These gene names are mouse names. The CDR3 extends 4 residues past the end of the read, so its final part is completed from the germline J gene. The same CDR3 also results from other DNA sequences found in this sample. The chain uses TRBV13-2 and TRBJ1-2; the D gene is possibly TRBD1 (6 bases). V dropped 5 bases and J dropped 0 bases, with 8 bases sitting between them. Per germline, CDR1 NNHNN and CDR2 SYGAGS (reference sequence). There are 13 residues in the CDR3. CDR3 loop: CASGQGANSDYTF. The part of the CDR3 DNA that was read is TGTGCCAGCGGACAGGGTGCAAACTCC.

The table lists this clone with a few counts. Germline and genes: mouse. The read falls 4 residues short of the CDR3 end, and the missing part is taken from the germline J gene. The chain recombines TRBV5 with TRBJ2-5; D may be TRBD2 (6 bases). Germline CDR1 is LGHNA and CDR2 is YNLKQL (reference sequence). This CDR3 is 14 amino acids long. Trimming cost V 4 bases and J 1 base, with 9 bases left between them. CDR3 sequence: CASSPSGDQDTQYF. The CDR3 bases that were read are TGTGCCAGCAGCCCGTCTGGGGACCAAGAC.

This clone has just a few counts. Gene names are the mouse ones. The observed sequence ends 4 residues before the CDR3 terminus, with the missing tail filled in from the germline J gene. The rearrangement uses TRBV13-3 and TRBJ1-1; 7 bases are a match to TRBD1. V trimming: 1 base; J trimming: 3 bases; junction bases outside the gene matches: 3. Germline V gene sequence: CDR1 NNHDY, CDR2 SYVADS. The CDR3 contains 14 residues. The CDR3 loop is CASSDKGAHTEVFF. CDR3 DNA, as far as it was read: TGTGCCAGCAGTGATAAGGGGGCGCACACA.

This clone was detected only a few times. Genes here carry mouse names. This CDR3 is CASSMPGTANTEVFF. The part of the CDR3 DNA that was read is TGTGCCAGCAGTATGCCCGGGACAGCAAACACA. This rearrangement joins TRBV19 to TRBJ1-1, with 7 bases lining up with TRBD1. The DNA ends 4 residues before the CDR3 does, and the rest of the CDR3 is filled in from the germline J gene. CDR1 and CDR2 (germline): FNHDT, SITEND (reference sequence). The CDR3 spans 15 residues. With 2 bases clipped from V and 0 bases from J, the junction kept 4 bases outside the gene matches.

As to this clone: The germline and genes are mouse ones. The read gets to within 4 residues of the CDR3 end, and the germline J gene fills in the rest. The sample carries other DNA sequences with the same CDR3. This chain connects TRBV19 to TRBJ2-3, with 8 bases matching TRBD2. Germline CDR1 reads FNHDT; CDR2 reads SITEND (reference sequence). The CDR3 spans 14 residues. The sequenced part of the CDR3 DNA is TGTGCCAGCAGTATTTGGGGGGGAGAAGAA. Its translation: CASSIWGGEE. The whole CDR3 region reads CASSIWGGEETLYF.

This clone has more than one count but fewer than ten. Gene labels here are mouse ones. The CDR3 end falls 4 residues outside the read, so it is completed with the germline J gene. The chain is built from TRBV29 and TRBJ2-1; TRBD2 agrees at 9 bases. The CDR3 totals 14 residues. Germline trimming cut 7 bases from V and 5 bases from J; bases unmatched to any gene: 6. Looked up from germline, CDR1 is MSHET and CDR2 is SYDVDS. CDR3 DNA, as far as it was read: TGTGCTAGCACCCCCTGGGGGGGGCATGCT. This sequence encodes CASTPWGGHA. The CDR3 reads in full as CASTPWGGHAEQFF.

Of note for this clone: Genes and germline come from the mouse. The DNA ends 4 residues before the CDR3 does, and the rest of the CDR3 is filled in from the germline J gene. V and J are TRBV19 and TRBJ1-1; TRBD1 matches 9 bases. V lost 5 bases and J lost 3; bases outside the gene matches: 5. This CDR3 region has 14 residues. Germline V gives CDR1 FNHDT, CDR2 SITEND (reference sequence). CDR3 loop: CASSKTGGDTEVFF. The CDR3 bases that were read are TGTGCCAGCAGCAAGACAGGGGGGGACACA.

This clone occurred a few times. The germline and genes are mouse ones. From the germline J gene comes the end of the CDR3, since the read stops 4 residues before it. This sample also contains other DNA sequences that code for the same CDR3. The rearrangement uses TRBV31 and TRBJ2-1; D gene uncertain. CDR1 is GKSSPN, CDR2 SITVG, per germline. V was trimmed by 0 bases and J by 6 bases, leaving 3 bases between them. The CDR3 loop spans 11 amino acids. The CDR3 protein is CAWSLFAEQFF. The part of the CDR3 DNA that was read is TGTGCCTGGAGTCTTTTTGCT. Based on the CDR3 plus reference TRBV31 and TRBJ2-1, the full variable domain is AQTIHQWPVAEIKAVGSPLSLGCTIKGKSSPNLYWYWQATGGTLQQLFYSITVGQVESVVQLNLSASRPKDDQFILSTEKLLLSHSGFYLCAWSLFAEQFFGPGTRLTVL.

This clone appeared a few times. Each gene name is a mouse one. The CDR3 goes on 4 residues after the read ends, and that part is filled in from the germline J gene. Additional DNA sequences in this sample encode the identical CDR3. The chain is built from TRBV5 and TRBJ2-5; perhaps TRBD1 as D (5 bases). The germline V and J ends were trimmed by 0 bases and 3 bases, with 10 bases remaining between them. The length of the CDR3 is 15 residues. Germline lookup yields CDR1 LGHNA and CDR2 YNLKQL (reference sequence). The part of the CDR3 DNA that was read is TGTGCCAGCAGCCAAGATCCCGGACAACAAGAC. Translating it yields CASSQDPGQQD. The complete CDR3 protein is CASSQDPGQQDTQYF.

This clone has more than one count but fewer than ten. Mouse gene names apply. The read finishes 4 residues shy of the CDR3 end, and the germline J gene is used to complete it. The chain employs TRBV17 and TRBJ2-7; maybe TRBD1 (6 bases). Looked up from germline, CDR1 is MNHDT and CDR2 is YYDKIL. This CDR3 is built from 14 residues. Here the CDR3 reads CASSREGHSYEQYF. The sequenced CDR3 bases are TGTGCTAGCAGTAGAGAGGGACACTCTTAT.

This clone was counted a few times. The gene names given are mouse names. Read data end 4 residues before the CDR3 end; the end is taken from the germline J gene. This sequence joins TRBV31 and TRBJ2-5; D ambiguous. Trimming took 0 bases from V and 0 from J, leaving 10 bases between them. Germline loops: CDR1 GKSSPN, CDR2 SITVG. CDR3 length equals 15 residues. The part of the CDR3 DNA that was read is TGTGCCTGGAGTCTATCCCTGCTTAACCAAGAC. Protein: CAWSLSLLNQD. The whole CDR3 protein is CAWSLSLLNQDTQYF. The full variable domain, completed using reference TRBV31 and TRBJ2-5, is AQTIHQWPVAEIKAVGSPLSLGCTIKGKSSPNLYWYWQATGGTLQQLFYSITVGQVESVVQLNLSASRPKDDQFILSTEKLLLSHSGFYLCAWSLSLLNQDTQYFGPGTRLLVL.

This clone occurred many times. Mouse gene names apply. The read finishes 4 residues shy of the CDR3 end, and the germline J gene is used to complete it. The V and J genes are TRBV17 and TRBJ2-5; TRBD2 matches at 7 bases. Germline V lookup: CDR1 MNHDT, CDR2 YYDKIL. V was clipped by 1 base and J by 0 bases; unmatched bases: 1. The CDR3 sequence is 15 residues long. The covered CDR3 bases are TGTGCTAGCAGTAGAGGCTGGGGGAACCAAGAC. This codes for CASSRGWGNQD. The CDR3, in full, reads CASSRGWGNQDTQYF. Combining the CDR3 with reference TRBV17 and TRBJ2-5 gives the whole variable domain DTTVKQNPRYKLARVGKPVNLICSQTMNHDTMYWYQKKPNQAPKLLLFYYDKILNREADTFEKFQSSRPNNSFCSLYIGSAGLEYSAMYLCASSRGWGNQDTQYFGPGTRLLVL.

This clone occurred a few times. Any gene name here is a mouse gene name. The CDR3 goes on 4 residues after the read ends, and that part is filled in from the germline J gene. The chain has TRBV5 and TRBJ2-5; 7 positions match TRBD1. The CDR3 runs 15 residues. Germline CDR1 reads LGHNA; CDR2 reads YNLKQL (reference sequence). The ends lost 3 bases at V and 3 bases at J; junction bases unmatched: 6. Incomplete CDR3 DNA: TGTGCCAGCAGCCAGGGAGGGGACAGTCAAGAC. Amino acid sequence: CASSQGGDSQD. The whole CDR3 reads CASSQGGDSQDTQYF.

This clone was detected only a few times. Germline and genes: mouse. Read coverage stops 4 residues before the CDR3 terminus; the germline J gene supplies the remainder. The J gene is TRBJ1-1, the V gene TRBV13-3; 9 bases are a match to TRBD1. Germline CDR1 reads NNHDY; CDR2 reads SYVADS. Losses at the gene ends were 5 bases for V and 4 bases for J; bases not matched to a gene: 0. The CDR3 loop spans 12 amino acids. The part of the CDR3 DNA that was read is TGTGCCAGCAGGACAGGGGGCACA. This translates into CASRTGGT. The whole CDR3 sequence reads CASRTGGTEVFF.

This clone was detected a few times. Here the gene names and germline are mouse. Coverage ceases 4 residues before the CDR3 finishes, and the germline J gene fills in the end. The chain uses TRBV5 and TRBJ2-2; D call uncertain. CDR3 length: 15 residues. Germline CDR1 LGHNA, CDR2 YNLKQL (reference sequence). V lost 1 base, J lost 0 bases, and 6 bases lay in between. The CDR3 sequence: CASSQGRSNTGQLYF. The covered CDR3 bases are TGTGCCAGCAGCCAAGGCAGGTCAAACACCGGG.

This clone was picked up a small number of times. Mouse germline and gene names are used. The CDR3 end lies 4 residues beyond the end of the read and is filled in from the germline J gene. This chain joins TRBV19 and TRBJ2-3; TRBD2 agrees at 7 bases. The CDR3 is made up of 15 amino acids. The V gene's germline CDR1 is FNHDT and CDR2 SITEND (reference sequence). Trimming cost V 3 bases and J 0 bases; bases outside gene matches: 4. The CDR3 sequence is CASSTTGPSAETLYF. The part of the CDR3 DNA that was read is TGTGCCAGCAGTACGACTGGGCCTAGTGCAGAA.

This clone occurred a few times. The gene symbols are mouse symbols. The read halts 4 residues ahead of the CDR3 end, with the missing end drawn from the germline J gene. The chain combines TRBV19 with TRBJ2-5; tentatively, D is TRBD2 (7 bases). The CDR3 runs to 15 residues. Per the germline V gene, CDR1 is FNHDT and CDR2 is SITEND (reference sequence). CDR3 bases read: TGTGCCAGCAGTATAGCTCTGGGGGCGCGTGAC. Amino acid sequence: CASSIALGARD. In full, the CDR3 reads CASSIALGARDTQYF.

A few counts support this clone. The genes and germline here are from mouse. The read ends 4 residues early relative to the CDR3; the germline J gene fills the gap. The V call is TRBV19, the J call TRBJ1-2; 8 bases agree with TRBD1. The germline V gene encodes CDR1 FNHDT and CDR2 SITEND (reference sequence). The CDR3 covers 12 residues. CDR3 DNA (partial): TGTGCCAGCAGTCCAGGGGGCCGC. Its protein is CASSPGGR. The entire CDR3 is CASSPGGRDYTF.